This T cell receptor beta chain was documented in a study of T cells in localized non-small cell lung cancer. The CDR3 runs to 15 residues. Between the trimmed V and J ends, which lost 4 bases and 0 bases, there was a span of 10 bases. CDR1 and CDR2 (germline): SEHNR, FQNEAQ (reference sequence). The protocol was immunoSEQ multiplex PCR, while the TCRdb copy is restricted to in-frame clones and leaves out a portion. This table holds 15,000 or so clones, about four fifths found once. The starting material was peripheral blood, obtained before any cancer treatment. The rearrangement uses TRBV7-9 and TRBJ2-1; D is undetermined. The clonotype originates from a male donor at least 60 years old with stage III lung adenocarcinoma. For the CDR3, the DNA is TGTGCCAGCAGCTCCGGACCTAGCTCCTACAATGAGCAGTTCTTC. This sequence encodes CASSSGPSSYNEQFF.